These 27 T cell receptor beta chains came from one sample sequenced in a study of blood T cell repertoires in COVID-19 (TCRdb year 2020). Library creation used the immunoSEQ multiplex PCR assay. This immuneACCESS table, as held by TCRdb, lists in-frame sequences with V and J called but not all clones. Of the missing ones, under half trace to an unresolved V gene in checked studies; the others have no known cause. This sample has 200,000 to 300,000 clones in its table, and just under 90% of those were observed once. Over 3.5% of the sample rests with the top ten. Input material: peripheral blood. The source of these receptors is a woman aged 35 to 49 with acute or convalescent COVID-19.

CDR3 residues: CASSTGGAGTYNEQFF. The CDR3 DNA follows: TGTGCCAGCAGCACCGGCGGGGCGGGAACCTACAATGAGCAGTTCTTC. The chain has TRBV5-4 and TRBJ2-1; TRBD2 is a possible D gene (6 bases). The ends were cut back, 4 bases at V and 2 bases at J, with 16 bases in the middle. There are 16 residues in the CDR3. CDR1 is SGHNT, CDR2 YYREEE, per germline (reference sequence).

For the CDR3, the DNA is TGTGCCAGCAGTGTTCGGGCTAGCGGGGGGGTCAATGAGCAGTTCTTC. Protein sequence: CASSVRASGGVNEQFF. The chain uses TRBV25-1 and TRBJ2-1, with 12 bases that match TRBD2. The junction had 7 bases not matched to a gene; V was cut back by 4 bases and J by 6 bases. The CDR3 runs 16 residues. Germline CDR1 MGHDK, CDR2 SYGVNS.

The chain joins TRBV24-1 to TRBJ1-1; a weak D match, TRBD1 (5 bases). The V gene's germline CDR1 is KGHDR and CDR2 SFDVKD. V shed 5 bases and J shed 4 bases, with 13 bases lying between them. This CDR3 is 14 amino acids long. The DNA of the CDR3 is TGTGCCACCAGTGCTTCGGGGGGATCCACTGAAGCTTTCTTT. This codes for CATSASGGSTEAFF.

The chain couples TRBV6-5 to TRBJ1-4; 9 bases are a match to TRBD1. CDR3 length equals 15 residues. The junction had 10 bases not matched to a gene; V was cut back by 6 bases and J by 8 bases. Looked up from germline, CDR1 is MNHEY and CDR2 is SVGAGI. The CDR3 protein is CASRPEQGAREKLFF. The DNA for the CDR3 is TGTGCCAGCAGACCCGAACAGGGGGCGAGGGAAAAACTGTTTTTT.

This chain uses TRBV10-2 with TRBJ1-5; a possible D gene is TRBD1 (5 bases). The CDR3 contains 12 residues. Trimming shortened V by 6 bases and J by 9 bases, and 12 bases separated the two germline ends. Germline loops: CDR1 WSHSY, CDR2 SAAADI. In DNA form, the CDR3 reads TGCGCCAGCAGGGCCGGCGGGGGGCCCCAGCATTTT. Protein: CASRAGGGPQHF.

V usage is TRBV2 and J usage is TRBJ1-2; 7 nucleotides line up with TRBD1. After removal of 3 bases from V and 1 base from J, the junction contained 2 bases not matched to a gene. Germline loops: CDR1 SNHLY, CDR2 FYNNEI. The CDR3 spans 14 residues. CDR3 sequence: CASSEQGGNYGYTF. For the CDR3, the DNA is TGTGCCAGCAGTGAGCAGGGGGGTAACTATGGCTACACCTTC. The full variable domain, rest sourced from reference TRBV2 and TRBJ1-2, is EPEVTQTPSHQVTQMGQEVILRCVPISNHLYFYWYRQILGQKVEFLVSFYNNEISEKSEIFDDQFSVERPDGSNFTLKIRSTKLEDSAMYFCASSEQGGNYGYTFGSGTRLTVV.

V is TRBV25-1 and J is TRBJ1-5, with D unresolved. Between the trimmed V and J ends, which lost 8 bases and 5 bases, there was a span of 16 bases. The CDR3 runs to 14 residues. The V gene's germline CDR1 is MGHDK and CDR2 SYGVNS. CDR3 loop: CASGRRREDQPQHF. The CDR3 nucleotides are TGTGCCAGCGGTAGGCGAAGAGAGGATCAGCCCCAGCATTTT.

The chain is built from TRBV24-1 and TRBJ2-2; weak D call: TRBD2 (5 bases). With 3 bases removed from V and 7 bases from J, the gap between germline ends came to 17 bases. The CDR3 sequence is 16 residues long. Germline values: CDR1 KGHDR, CDR2 SFDVKD. The CDR3 nucleotides are TGTGCCACCAGTGATACCCCATTCGCCGGGAACGGGGAGCTGTTTTTT. Translated: CATSDTPFAGNGELFF.

This chain joins TRBV30 and TRBJ1-2, with D maybe TRBD1 (5 bases). V lost 0 bases and J 4 bases, leaving 15 bases between the germline ends. The CDR3 contains 15 residues. In germline, CDR1 is GTSNPN, CDR2 SVGIG (reference sequence). The CDR3 loop is CAWSVFRDSPYGYTF. CDR3 nucleotide sequence: TGTGCCTGGAGTGTATTCCGTGACAGTCCCTATGGCTACACCTTC.

This chain connects TRBV27 to TRBJ1-2; tentatively, D is TRBD1 (6 bases). In germline, CDR1 is MNHEY, CDR2 SMNVEV (reference sequence). The CDR3 loop spans 13 amino acids. V was clipped by 5 bases and J by 2 bases, with 9 bases between them. CDR3 in amino acids: CASSPTGNYGYTF. CDR3 coding DNA: TGTGCCAGCAGTCCCACAGGGAACTATGGCTACACCTTC.

The genes are TRBV6-1 and TRBJ2-7; 9 bases fit TRBD1. V gave up 1 base and J gave up 5 bases; unmatched junction bases: 12. The germline V gene has CDR1 MNHNS and CDR2 SASEGT. The CDR3 totals 17 residues. The CDR3 reads CASSEGTGVMKAHEQYV. Written as DNA, the CDR3 is TGTGCCAGCAGTGAAGGGACAGGGGTGATGAAGGCCCACGAGCAGTACGTC.

This clone was detected only once. The chain combines TRBV7-6 with TRBJ1-5, with D unresolved. CDR1 and CDR2 (germline): SGHVS, FNYEAQ. V was clipped by 2 bases and J by 4 bases, with 12 bases between them. This CDR3 is 15 amino acids long. CDR3 in amino acids: CASSLPRGKNQPQHF. DNA for the CDR3: TGTGCCAGCAGCTTACCCCGGGGTAAGAATCAGCCCCAGCATTTT.

This clone occurred once. The chain links TRBV19 to TRBJ2-7; D remains ambiguous. Germline values: CDR1 LNHDA, CDR2 SQIVND (reference sequence). V was trimmed by 2 bases and J by 7 bases, leaving 9 bases between them. CDR3 size: 12 residues. For the CDR3, the DNA is TGTGCCAGTAGTATATCCGGGTGTGAGCAGTACGTC. It codes for CASSISGCEQYV.

V usage is TRBV7-9 and J usage is TRBJ1-4; TRBD1 matches 9 bases. Trimming cost V 1 base and J 5 bases; bases outside gene matches: 8. The CDR3 runs 17 residues. The germline gives CDR1 SEHNR, CDR2 FQNEAQ (reference sequence). CDR3 in amino acids: CASSLDRGPQVNEKLFF. In DNA form, the CDR3 reads TGTGCCAGCAGCTTAGACAGGGGGCCCCAAGTCAATGAAAAACTGTTTTTT.

The rearrangement links TRBV7-9 to TRBJ1-2, with 12 bases that match TRBD1. The CDR3 contains 19 residues. Germline assignment: CDR1 SEHNR and CDR2 FQNEAQ (reference sequence). J was trimmed by 5 bases and V by 3 bases; bases with no gene match: 16. In nucleotides, the CDR3 is TGTGCCAGCAGCTTTGGCAGACATTGGGGACAGGGGGCCAGATATGGCTACACCTTC. This gives the protein CASSFGRHWGQGARYGYTF. The full variable domain, with the rest looked up from reference TRBV7-9 and TRBJ1-2, is DTGVSQNPRHKITKRGQNVTFRCDPISEHNRLYWYRQTLGQGPEFLTYFQNEAQLEKSRLLSDRFSAERPKGSFSTLEIQRTEQGDSAMYLCASSFGRHWGQGARYGYTFGSGTRLTVV.

DNA of the CDR3: TGTGCCAGCAGTGAAAGCACAGGGCTTAATGAAAAACTGTTTTTT. As protein: CASSESTGLNEKLFF. The V and J genes are TRBV2 and TRBJ1-4; D may be TRBD1 (6 bases). There are 15 residues in the CDR3. CDR1 is SNHLY, CDR2 FYNNEI, per germline. V lost 2 bases, J lost 4 bases, and 11 bases lay in between.

V is TRBV30 and J is TRBJ1-5, with a tentative D call TRBD1 (6 bases). The germline gives CDR1 GTSNPN, CDR2 SVGIG (reference sequence). V was trimmed by 2 bases and J by 0 bases, leaving 17 bases between them. This CDR3 comprises 17 residues. The CDR3 reads CAWSPPGGRYSNQPQHF. The CDR3 coding sequence is TGTGCCTGGAGTCCGCCGGGGGGGCGTTATAGCAATCAGCCCCAGCATTTT.

The chain joins TRBV9 to TRBJ2-1, with 9 bases that match TRBD2. The CDR3 length is 15 residues. The J segment lost 0 bases and the V segment lost 6 bases, leaving 4 bases of the junction unmatched. Germline loops: CDR1 SGDLS, CDR2 YYNGEE. The CDR3, as DNA: TGTGCCAGCACCCTAGCGGGGACCTCCTACAATGAGCAGTTCTTC. This encodes CASTLAGTSYNEQFF.

This clone was counted once. The CDR3 sequence is CASSVQAEVVGEQFF. The CDR3 bases are TGCGCCAGCAGCGTACAAGCGGAGGTTGTGGGTGAGCAGTTCTTC. The chain links TRBV4-1 to TRBJ2-1; D perhaps matches TRBD2 (5 bases). The CDR3 contains 15 residues. Germline values: CDR1 MGHRA, CDR2 YSYEKL. V lost 5 bases to trimming and J lost 9 bases, with 20 bases between them.

The V and J genes are TRBV19 and TRBJ2-3; TRBD1 aligns across 7 bases. The CDR3 spans 16 residues. The germline gives CDR1 LNHDA, CDR2 SQIVND (reference sequence). Trimming took 9 bases from V and 0 from J; bases not matched to a gene: 12. The CDR3 nucleotides are TGTGCCAGCCAAAGGGACAGCTCATCTAGCACAGATACGCAGTATTTT. This gives the protein CASQRDSSSSTDTQYF.

This chain joins TRBV3-1 (or the pseudogene TRBV3-2) and TRBJ1-2, with a tentative D call TRBD1 (5 bases). In germline, CDR1 is LGHDT, CDR2 YNNKEL (reference sequence). The V end lost 10 bases, the J end lost 6 bases, and 21 bases lay between the germline ends. The CDR3 covers 14 residues. The CDR3 sequence: CATFGAESRDGYTF. DNA for the CDR3: TGTGCCACCTTTGGGGCCGAATCCCGAGATGGCTACACCTTC.

The gene calls are TRBV18 and TRBJ2-6; 7 bases line up with TRBD1. CDR3 size: 15 residues. J gave up 4 bases and V 3 bases, and 3 bases lay outside the gene matches. Germline lookup yields CDR1 KGHSH and CDR2 LQKENI. In DNA form, the CDR3 reads TGTGCCAGCTCACCCGAGGGGGCCGGGGCCAACGTCCTGACTTTC. Protein sequence: CASSPEGAGANVLTF.

The chain employs TRBV19 and TRBJ1-1, with 7 bases identical to TRBD1. V lost 6 bases and J lost 4; bases outside the gene matches: 11. Germline CDR1 and CDR2: LNHDA and SQIVND (reference sequence). There are 15 residues in the CDR3. CDR3 DNA: TGTGCCAGTAGGGAGTCACAGGGGTGGGGCACTGAAGCTTTCTTT. Its translation is CASRESQGWGTEAFF.

The chain is built from TRBV18 and TRBJ1-2; 9 nucleotides agree with TRBD1. Unmatched junction bases numbered 3, after V lost 3 bases and J lost 4 bases. The germline CDR1 and CDR2 sequences are KGHSH and LQKENI. The length of the CDR3 is 14 residues. The CDR3 spells CASSPGQGPYGYTF. The CDR3 DNA follows: TGTGCCAGCTCACCTGGACAGGGGCCCTATGGCTACACCTTC.

The V call is TRBV28, the J call TRBJ1-2; D is perhaps TRBD1 (5 bases). CDR1 is MDHEN and CDR2 is SYDVKM in the germline V gene. The CDR3 is 12 amino acids. The ends were cut back, 9 bases at V and 7 bases at J, with 15 bases in the middle. CDR3: CASLGATSGYTF. Written as DNA, the CDR3 is TGTGCCAGTTTAGGGGCGACTTCTGGCTACACCTTC.

The chain combines TRBV10-3 with TRBJ2-5; a weak D match, TRBD1 (5 bases). Trimming left V 2 bases short and J 2 bases short, with 6 bases between. In germline, CDR1 is ENHRY, CDR2 SYGVKD. The CDR3 consists of 13 residues. CDR3 region: CAISETGQETQYF. The CDR3 DNA sequence: TGTGCCATCAGTGAGACAGGACAAGAGACCCAGTACTTC.

This chain joins TRBV6-5 and TRBJ2-7; TRBD2 is a possible D gene (7 bases). Germline V gives CDR1 MNHEY, CDR2 SVGAGI. Trimming pared 5 bases from V and 7 bases from J, leaving 18 bases between. The CDR3 consists of 14 residues. CDR3 DNA sequence: TGTGCCAGCAGTAAGGGAGGGGGGGCGGAGGAGCAGTACGTC. It encodes CASSKGGGAEEQYV.